This passage covers 28 T cell receptor beta chains from one sample sequenced in a study of cytomegalovirus exposure and HLA in healthy donors. PCR employed 60 Vbeta and 13 Jbeta primers. This table comes from immunoSEQ multiplex PCR, and its TCRdb copy is limited to in-frame clones, with some not included. The table has roughly 120,000 clones, about 80% seen once; the top ten hold 7% to 9%. Sequenced sample: PBMCs. The receptors originated from a woman in her fifties or sixties in good health and CMV-seropositive.

DNA of the CDR3: TGTGCCAGCAGCTTACCGGGACTGCGCGGTGAGCAGTTCTTC. Translated, it gives CASSLPGLRGEQFF. This chain connects TRBV7-9 to TRBJ2-1, with D maybe TRBD2 (6 bases). Trimming shortened V by 2 bases and J by 9 bases, and 14 bases separated the two germline ends. CDR3 length: 14 residues. CDR1 is SEHNR and CDR2 is FQNEAQ in the germline V gene (reference sequence).

This clone was detected a few times. This chain connects TRBV4-2 to TRBJ1-1; no reliable D call. CDR1 is LGHNA, CDR2 YNFKEQ, per germline. The CDR3 consists of 15 residues. With 4 bases removed from V and 3 bases from J, the gap between germline ends came to 15 bases. The CDR3, as DNA: TGTGCCAGCAGCCCCCTACGGGGAGAAGACACTGAAGCTTTCTTT. This encodes CASSPLRGEDTEAFF.

This chain links TRBV7-3 with TRBJ2-7, with D uncertain. The CDR3 is 13 residues long. Germline V gives CDR1 SGHTA, CDR2 FQGTGA. Trimming removed 2 bases from V and 2 bases from J, with 7 bases in between. CDR3 coding DNA: TGTGCCAGCAGCTTAGGCCGAACCTACGAGCAGTACTTC. Protein: CASSLGRTYEQYF.

The chain couples TRBV7-2 to TRBJ2-5, with D maybe TRBD1 (6 bases). Per the germline V gene, CDR1 is SGHTA and CDR2 is FQGNSA. The germline V and J ends were trimmed by 5 bases and 5 bases, with 9 bases remaining between them. The CDR3 sequence is 12 residues long. The CDR3 is CASSRQEETQYF. CDR3 in DNA: TGTGCCAGCAGCCGACAGGAGGAGACCCAGTACTTC.

In its sample, this clone was seen a few times. The V call is TRBV7-2, the J call TRBJ2-2; weak D call: TRBD2 (5 bases). The CDR3 covers 12 residues. Looked up from germline, CDR1 is SGHTA and CDR2 is FQGNSA. The ends were cut back, 9 bases at V and 5 bases at J, with 10 bases in the middle. CDR3 amino acids: CASSETTGELFF. Here the CDR3 DNA reads TGTGCCAGTAGCGAGACTACCGGGGAGCTGTTTTTT.

V and J are TRBV5-5 and TRBJ2-1; TRBD2 agrees at 9 bases. Germline V gene sequence: CDR1 SGHKS, CDR2 YYEKEE (reference sequence). Germline trimming cut 0 bases from V and 0 bases from J; bases unmatched to any gene: 1. The CDR3 totals 16 residues. In DNA, the CDR3 is TGTGCCAGCAGCTTGGCTAGCGGGATCTCCTACAATGAGCAGTTCTTC. It encodes CASSLASGISYNEQFF.

The CDR3 spells CASSPGTGGFLGTGELFF. The CDR3 DNA sequence: TGTGCCAGCAGCCCGGGGACAGGGGGTTTCCTGGGGACCGGGGAGCTGTTTTTT. The genes are TRBV5-4 and TRBJ2-2; 11 bases fit TRBD1. Germline CDR1 is SGHNT and CDR2 is YYREEE (reference sequence). This CDR3 has 18 residues. Trimming took 4 bases from V and 5 from J; bases not matched to a gene: 13. Using reference TRBV5-4 and TRBJ2-2 for the parts outside the CDR3, the full variable domain is ETGVTQSPTHLIKTRGQQVTLRCSSQSGHNTVSWYQQALGQGPQFIFQYYREEENGRGNFPPRFSGLQFPNYSSELNVNALELDDSALYLCASSPGTGGFLGTGELFFGEGSRLTVL.

The rearrangement joins TRBV6-6 to TRBJ2-2, with D possibly TRBD1 on 5 matching bases. This CDR3 is built from 14 residues. Per the germline V gene, CDR1 is MNHNY and CDR2 is SVGAGI (reference sequence). Between the trimmed V and J ends, which lost 4 bases and 8 bases, there was a span of 14 bases. CDR3 in amino acids: CASSSGQRRGELFF. The DNA of the CDR3 is TGTGCCAGCAGTTCAGGACAAAGGCGTGGGGAGCTGTTTTTT.

This clone showed up just once. This chain links TRBV10-3 with TRBJ1-1; TRBD1 agrees at 7 bases. CDR3 size: 17 residues. Germline assignment: CDR1 ENHRY and CDR2 SYGVKD. The V gene end was trimmed by 2 bases and the J gene end by 2 bases; junction bases not matched to a gene: 11. CDR3: CAISEGYRGLFNTEAFF. CDR3 DNA: TGTGCCATCAGTGAGGGGTACAGGGGTTTATTCAACACTGAAGCTTTCTTT.

This rearrangement joins TRBV5-1 to TRBJ1-1; D uncertain. The CDR3 is 14 amino acids. Germline values: CDR1 SGHRS, CDR2 YFSETQ. V gave up 0 bases and J gave up 4 bases, with 10 bases separating them. CDR3 in DNA: TGCGCCAGCAGCTTGGGAGGGTTAGGCACTGAAGCTTTCTTT. The encoded protein is CASSLGGLGTEAFF.

The chain couples TRBV10-3 to TRBJ1-3; D call uncertain. The CDR3 extends over 17 amino acids. Looked up from germline, CDR1 is ENHRY and CDR2 is SYGVKD. With 4 bases removed from V and 1 base from J, the gap between germline ends came to 17 bases. For the CDR3, the DNA is TGTGCCATCAGTGGGGCCCCCTCTTTGCCGTCTGGAAACACCATATATTTT. It translates to CAISGAPSLPSGNTIYF.

The rearrangement joins TRBV6-5 to TRBJ2-5, with a possible D match to TRBD2 (5 bases). Per the germline V gene, CDR1 is MNHEY and CDR2 is SVGAGI. The length of the CDR3 is 15 residues. The ends were cut back, 0 bases at V and 5 bases at J, with 13 bases in the middle. The CDR3 loop reads CASSYSAGERETQYF. The CDR3 coding sequence is TGTGCCAGCAGTTACTCTGCCGGGGAAAGGGAGACCCAGTACTTC.

This clone was seen more than once but under ten times. The chain uses TRBV29-1 and TRBJ1-2; tentatively, D is TRBD1 (6 bases). V was pared by 7 bases and J by 4 bases, with 16 bases between. Germline V gene lookup returns CDR1 SQVTM and CDR2 ANQGSEA. CDR3 length equals 13 residues. The CDR3 region is CSAVGGAGYGYTF. The CDR3 DNA reads TGCAGCGCGGTGGGGGGGGCGGGCTATGGCTACACCTTC. Filled out from reference TRBV29-1 and TRBJ1-2, the complete variable domain reads SAVISQKPSRDICQRGTSLTIQCQVDSQVTMMFWYRQQPGQSLTLIATANQGSEATYESGFVIDKFPISRPNLTFSTLTVSNMSPEDSSIYLCSAVGGAGYGYTFGSGTRLTVV.

V gene TRBV7-8 combines with J gene TRBJ2-3; 7 bases line up with TRBD2. This CDR3 spans 14 amino acids. Looked up from germline, CDR1 is SGHVS and CDR2 is FQNEAQ. V gave up 3 bases and J gave up 6 bases; unmatched junction bases: 6. The CDR3 protein is CASSLGGTGDTQYF. The CDR3 DNA is TGTGCCAGCAGCTTGGGAGGGACGGGGGATACGCAGTATTTT.

The rearrangement links TRBV9 to TRBJ2-5; D not certain. This CDR3 is built from 15 residues. With 4 bases removed from V and 1 base from J, the gap between germline ends came to 14 bases. Germline assignment: CDR1 SGDLS and CDR2 YYNGEE. The CDR3 here is CASSSEGAPQETQYF. CDR3 sequence (DNA): TGTGCCAGCAGCAGCGAAGGTGCGCCCCAAGAGACCCAGTACTTC.

This clone was recorded only once. This sequence joins TRBV7-2 and TRBJ2-7, with 7 bases matching TRBD2. J gave up 2 bases and V 1 base, and 5 bases lay outside the gene matches. The CDR3 has 15 amino acids. The germline gives CDR1 SGHTA, CDR2 FQGNSA. The CDR3 bases are TGTGCCAGCAGCTTAGTTAACGGGGGGACCTACGAGCAGTACTTC. Its protein product is CASSLVNGGTYEQYF. The variable domain in full, completed from reference TRBV7-2 and TRBJ2-7, reads GAGVSQSPSNKVTEKGKDVELRCDPISGHTALYWYRQSLGQGLEFLIYFQGNSAPDKSGLPSDRFSAERTGGSVSTLTIQRTQQEDSAVYLCASSLVNGGTYEQYFGPGTRLTVT.

This rearrangement joins TRBV2 to TRBJ1-4; no firm D call. Germline CDR1 SNHLY, CDR2 FYNNEI. V lost 7 bases and J lost 0, with 9 bases in between. The CDR3 runs 14 residues. Here the CDR3 DNA reads TGTGCCAGCACGGGGTGGGCAACTAATGAAAAACTGTTTTTT. It encodes CASTGWATNEKLFF.

The chain carries TRBV9 and TRBJ1-3; 10 nucleotides match TRBD1. The V and J ends lost 4 bases and 8 bases, in that order; junction bases with no gene match: 9. Germline V gene data show CDR1 as SGDLS and CDR2 as YYNGEE. This CDR3 is 15 amino acids long. The CDR3: CASSPRDRGADTIYF. The CDR3 DNA sequence: TGTGCCAGCAGCCCGCGGGACAGGGGTGCAGACACCATATATTTT.

The chain links TRBV7-9 to TRBJ1-1; 8 nucleotides line up with TRBD1. This CDR3 comprises 16 residues. CDR1 is SEHNR, CDR2 FQNEAQ, per germline (reference sequence). Unmatched junction bases numbered 7, after V lost 2 bases and J lost 2 bases. For the CDR3, the DNA is TGTGCCAGCAGCTTACCCGGGACAGGAGCAAACACTGAAGCTTTCTTT. Residues: CASSLPGTGANTEAFF.

This clone was seen more than once but under ten times. The chain has TRBV27 and TRBJ1-5; a possible D gene is TRBD1 (5 bases). The CDR3 has 14 residues. CDR1 and CDR2 from the germline V gene are MNHEY and SMNVEV (reference sequence). V was trimmed by 7 bases and J by 3 bases, leaving 13 bases between them. The CDR3 nucleotides are TGTGCCAGCAAGGTGGGGCAGCCCAATCAGCCCCAGCATTTT. This translates into CASKVGQPNQPQHF.

The rearrangement uses TRBV11-3 and TRBJ2-5; TRBD1 aligns across 7 bases. The trim removed 4 bases at V and 2 bases at J, leaving 10 bases unmatched. Germline CDR1 is SGHNT and CDR2 is YENEEA. The CDR3 totals 16 residues. CDR3 residues: CASSSQTGMGQETQYF. DNA of the CDR3: TGTGCCAGCAGCTCCCAGACAGGGATGGGACAAGAGACCCAGTACTTC.

The chain uses TRBV18 and TRBJ2-1, with D unclear. With 0 bases removed from V and 5 bases from J, the gap between germline ends came to 5 bases. CDR3 length: 13 residues. From germline, CDR1 is KGHSH and CDR2 LQKENI. CDR3 protein: CASSPPGHNEQFF. CDR3 DNA: TGTGCCAGCTCACCACCGGGCCACAATGAGCAGTTCTTC.

The chain links TRBV5-6 to TRBJ2-3; D ambiguous. CDR3 size: 13 residues. Per the germline V gene, CDR1 is SGHDT and CDR2 is YYEEEE. V was shortened by 2 bases and J by 2 bases, with 6 bases between the two germline ends. The CDR3 nucleotides read TGTGCCAGCAGCTTCTTATACACAGATACGCAGTATTTT. Its protein is CASSFLYTDTQYF.

This clone appeared once. The chain links TRBV5-5 to TRBJ2-6; D may be TRBD1 (6 bases). Looked up from germline, CDR1 is SGHKS and CDR2 is YYEKEE (reference sequence). V lost 1 base and J lost 0, with 14 bases in between. The CDR3 extends over 18 amino acids. As DNA, the CDR3 is TGTGCCAGCAGCTTGATTGGGGACACTGGCTCTGGGGCCAACGTCCTGACTTTC. Amino acid sequence: CASSLIGDTGSGANVLTF.

This chain links TRBV7-9 with TRBJ1-3; no clear D. The V gene lost 4 bases and the J gene lost 2 bases, with 12 bases spanning the gap. The CDR3 runs to 15 residues. Germline V CDR1 and CDR2: SEHNR, FQNEAQ (reference sequence). The CDR3, as DNA: TGTGCCAGCAGCTCCCCCACACGGGCTGGAAACACCATATATTTT. It specifies CASSSPTRAGNTIYF.

This clone was observed a handful of times. The rearrangement joins TRBV5-1 to TRBJ2-3, with D perhaps TRBD2 (6 bases). The CDR3 runs 13 residues. In germline, CDR1 is SGHRS, CDR2 YFSETQ. Trimming shortened V by 4 bases and J by 5 bases, and 11 bases separated the two germline ends. The CDR3 bases are TGCGCCAGCAGCCGAGCGGGCGGAGATACGCAGTATTTT. Its translation: CASSRAGGDTQYF. Using reference TRBV5-1 and TRBJ2-3 for the parts outside the CDR3, the full variable domain is KAGVTQTPRYLIKTRGQQVTLSCSPISGHRSVSWYQQTPGQGLQFLFEYFSETQRNKGNFPGRFSGRQFSNSRSEMNVSTLELGDSALYLCASSRAGGDTQYFGPGTRLTVL.

This chain links TRBV7-9 with TRBJ2-7; 7 positions agree with TRBD1. There are 16 residues in the CDR3. Unmatched junction bases numbered 11, after V lost 4 bases and J lost 2 bases. Germline CDR1 SEHNR, CDR2 FQNEAQ (reference sequence). In DNA form, the CDR3 reads TGTGCCAGCAGCTCCACTCGGACAGGTCCTCCCTACGAGCAGTACTTC. Protein sequence: CASSSTRTGPPYEQYF.

This clone has only a few counts. In nucleotides, the CDR3 is TGTGCCAGCAGTTACTCACGGGATTGGTTGAACACTGAAGCTTTCTTT. It is translated as CASSYSRDWLNTEAFF. The chain employs TRBV6-6 and TRBJ1-1; D unclear. The CDR3 sequence is 16 residues long. Trimming stripped 0 bases from V and 0 bases from J, with 11 bases between. The V gene's germline CDR1 is MNHNY and CDR2 SVGAGI (reference sequence).